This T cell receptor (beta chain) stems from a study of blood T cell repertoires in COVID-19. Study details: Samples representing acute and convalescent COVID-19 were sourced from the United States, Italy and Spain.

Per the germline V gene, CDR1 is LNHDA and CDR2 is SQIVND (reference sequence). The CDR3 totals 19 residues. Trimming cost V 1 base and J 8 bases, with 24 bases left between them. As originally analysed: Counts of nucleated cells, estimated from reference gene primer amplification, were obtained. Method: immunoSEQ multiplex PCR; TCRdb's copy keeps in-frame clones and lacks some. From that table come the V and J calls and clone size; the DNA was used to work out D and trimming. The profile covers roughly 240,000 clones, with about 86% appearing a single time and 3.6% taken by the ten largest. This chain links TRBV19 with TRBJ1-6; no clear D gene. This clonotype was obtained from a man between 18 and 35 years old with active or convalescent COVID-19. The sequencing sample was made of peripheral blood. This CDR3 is CASSIVPEARKRLDSPLHF. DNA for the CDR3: TGTGCCAGTAGTATAGTACCAGAGGCTAGGAAGAGGCTTGATTCACCCCTCCACTTT.